These T cell receptor beta chains were read from a single sample in a study of cytomegalovirus exposure and HLA in healthy donors. The protocol was immunoSEQ multiplex PCR, while the TCRdb copy is restricted to in-frame clones and leaves out a portion. The table records 120,000 to 150,000 clones, roughly two thirds of them present only once. The specimen sequenced was PBMCs. The receptor source for this set is a woman aged 40 to 50 in good health and CMV-seronegative. The conserved cysteine and the conserved F or W are not part of the CDR3 here.

J gene,V gene,CDR3 protein
TRBJ1-5,TRBV5-6,ASSFSPGGRRNQPQH
TRBJ1-1,TRBV7-6,ASSLDQGAQAF
TRBJ1-1,TRBV9,ASSPRQDRGIGNTEAF
TRBJ1-6,TRBV4-3,ASSQDARGGLGSPLH
TRBJ2-1,TRBV6-6,ASSYSSGDNEQF
TRBJ2-1,TRBV5-6,ASSPLAGLYNEQF
TRBJ2-2,TRBV4-3,ASSQDGKRDTGELF
TRBJ2-3,TRBV9,ASSVGTESTDTQY
TRBJ1-1,TRBV5-1,ASSFGNTEAF
TRBJ2-3,TRBV5-1,ASSLDKGTQY
TRBJ1-6,TRBV28,ASRRPGLIYSPLH
TRBJ1-2,TRBV7-9,ASSLAGGLQVGYT
TRBJ2-7,TRBV6-6,ASSYGRDPYYEQY
TRBJ1-4,TRBV9,ASSVGGREDEKLF
TRBJ1-3,TRBV4-2,ASSQDTGMGASGNTIY
TRBJ2-1,TRBV6-1,GCGVSYNEQF
TRBJ1-1,TRBV6-1,ASSEGTWAEAF
TRBJ1-2,TRBV6-1,ASSEAGGGGYT
TRBJ1-4,TRBV5-5,ASSRQFNLLAEKLF
TRBJ2-6,TRBV5-6,ASSFSSITSGANVLT
TRBJ2-2,TRBV5-1,ASVQDSNTGELF
TRBJ1-6,TRBV6-5,ASSVEGNSPLH
TRBJ1-5,TRBV7-2,ASSLDYQPQH
TRBJ2-3,TRBV5-4,ASSPRGLAGGGTDTQY